The following is a T cell receptor beta chain sequence with its context. This record comes from a study of blood T cells in healthy people across ages. A second PCR of about 6 to 12 cycles used a sample-barcoded 5' primer and a J-beta primer mix. A tag from a template-switch adaptor with 12 random nucleotides marked each cDNA molecule. A single record per CDR3 protein comes from TCRdb applying MiXCR to the 5' RACE reads. The sample lists over 500,000 distinct CDR3 sequences; about 26% were seen once. Donors each provided around 9 milliliters of peripheral blood. Each sample yielded at least 7 million isolated PBMCs. The V gene end was trimmed by 3 bases and the J gene end by 0 bases; junction bases not matched to a gene: 8. The CDR3 is made up of 17 amino acids. This sample also appeared in a second study, on T cells of mothers and their children. That publication notes: RNA extracted was entirely used for cDNA synthesis, about 1.6 ug per 15 ul.

Sequencing input: blood. J is TRBJ2-3 and V is TRBV12-3 or TRBV12-4; 8 bases agree with TRBD2. The clonotype originates from a boy aged 2 to 9 in good health. This CDR3 is CASSFGSGASSTDTQYF. As DNA, the CDR3 is TGTGCCAGCAGTTTTGGTAGCGGGGCCTCTAGCACAGATACGCAGTATTTT.